This T cell receptor (beta chain) was sequenced in a study of shared clonotypes between healthy human individuals. In the naive CD8 group, cells lacked CD45RO and were positively selected for CCR7, so terminally differentiated effector memory CD45RA+ cells were left out. The study enrolled healthy HIV-negative adults without recent acute infections or vaccinations as donors. V was cut by 0 bases and J by 5 bases, with 15 bases left in between. CDR3 length: 15 residues. CDR1 and CDR2 (germline): SGHKS, YYEKEE (reference sequence). The genomic DNA of each subset was split evenly across several immunoSEQ plates. The repertoire was sequenced with immunoSEQ multiplex PCR; TCRdb's copy has only in-frame clones and lacks some. The data show around 650,000 clones, with 90% to 97% seen just once and 0.11% held by the top ten.

The sample was naive CD8+ T cells sorted from blood. This sequence originates from a woman aged 30 to 39 in good health. The rearrangement uses TRBV5-5 and TRBJ2-7, with D possibly matching TRBD2 (6 bases). CDR3 sequence: CASSLDWRDTHEQYF. Here the CDR3 DNA reads TGTGCCAGCAGCTTGGACTGGCGGGATACCCACGAGCAGTACTTC.